The 26 T cell receptor beta chains in this list originate from one sample, sequenced in a study of T cell clonality in common variable immunodeficiency. Assay: immunoSEQ multiplex PCR; the TCRdb copy retains only in-frame clones and omits some. The sample is made up of roughly 32,000 clones, none counted only once. Sequenced material: peripheral blood mononuclear cells. Receptor source: a person aged 18 to 69 in good health.

This clone was counted many times. The read ends 3 residues before the CDR3 terminus; that terminus is restored from the germline J gene. The J gene is TRBJ2-7, the V gene TRBV28; 7 bases agree with TRBD2. The CDR3 runs 17 residues. V gave up 4 bases and J gave up 2 bases; unmatched junction bases: 14. Germline V gene data show CDR1 as MDHEN and CDR2 as SYDVKM. The CDR3 reads CASSSRPRTRAPYEQYF. Incomplete CDR3 DNA: TGTGCCAGCAGTTCCCGACCCAGGACTAGAGCCCCCTACGAG.

This clone has just a few counts. The read terminates 3 residues ahead of where the CDR3 ends, so the germline J gene completes it. The V gene is TRBV18, the J gene TRBJ1-1; 10 positions agree with TRBD1. This CDR3 comprises 14 residues. Germline V lookup: CDR1 KGHSH, CDR2 LQKENI. The V gene end was trimmed by 2 bases and the J gene end by 6 bases; junction bases not matched to a gene: 3. CDR3 DNA, as far as it was read: TGTGCCAGCTCACCAGGGGACAGGGGCTCTGAA. It encodes CASSPGDRGSE. The entire CDR3 protein reads CASSPGDRGSEAFF.

This clone was seen at least ten times. The read stops 3 residues short of the end of the CDR3; the missing end is completed from the germline J gene. This rearrangement joins TRBV5-5 to TRBJ1-2; 7 positions agree with TRBD1. Germline V gene sequence: CDR1 SGHKS, CDR2 YYEKEE (reference sequence). V was clipped by 3 bases and J by 1 base; unmatched bases: 6. The CDR3 consists of 15 residues. Incomplete CDR3 DNA: TGTGCCAGCAGCTCACGACAGGGTTATAACTATGGC. Its translation: CASSSRQGYNYG. The CDR3 reads in full as CASSSRQGYNYGYTF.

Many counts were recorded for this clone. The CDR3 goes on 3 residues after the read ends, and that part is filled in from the germline J gene. This sequence joins TRBV7-8 and TRBJ2-5; D possibly corresponds to TRBD2 (7 bases). CDR3 length: 17 residues. Germline values: CDR1 SGHVS, CDR2 FQNEAQ. V was trimmed by 3 bases and J by 2 bases, leaving 19 bases between them. The CDR3 bases that were read are TGTGCCAGCAGCTTCGGACTAGGAGGGGGAGGGCAAGAGACC. Translating gives CASSFGLGGGGQET. The entire CDR3 protein reads CASSFGLGGGGQETQYF.

This clone has at least ten counts. The read stops 3 residues short of the end of the CDR3; the missing end is completed from the germline J gene. The gene calls are TRBV30 and TRBJ2-3, with TRBD2 as a possible D gene (5 bases). Germline V gene data show CDR1 as GTSNPN and CDR2 as SVGIG (reference sequence). V lost 0 bases and J 6 bases, leaving 7 bases between the germline ends. This CDR3 is built from 12 residues. Partial CDR3 DNA: TGTGCCTGGAGTGTACTAGAGGATACG. Amino acid sequence: CAWSVLEDT. The CDR3 as a whole reads CAWSVLEDTQYF.

This clone was detected ten times or more. The CDR3 end is not reached by the read, which stops 3 residues before it; the germline J gene fills it in. The rearrangement uses TRBV5-1 and TRBJ2-5, with 9 positions matching TRBD2. V was clipped by 6 bases and J by 3 bases; unmatched bases: 15. This CDR3 comprises 17 residues. CDR1 is SGHRS and CDR2 is YFSETQ in the germline V gene. The sequenced CDR3 bases are TGCGCCAGCAATTTGGGTGCGGGAGGGCCAATGGAAGAGACC. It translates to CASNLGAGGPMEET. From start to end, the CDR3 is CASNLGAGGPMEETQYF.

This clone was counted at least ten times. The DNA ends 3 residues before the CDR3 does, and the rest of the CDR3 is filled in from the germline J gene. V and J are TRBV20-1 and TRBJ2-6, with TRBD1 matching 7 bases. J gave up 0 bases and V 0 bases, and 8 bases lay outside the gene matches. Germline CDR1 and CDR2: DFQATT and SNEGSKA (reference sequence). The CDR3 consists of 18 residues. The CDR3 sequence is CSARDYTGAPSGANVLTF. CDR3 bases read: TGCAGTGCTAGAGATTATACAGGGGCACCCTCTGGGGCCAACGTC.

This clone has only a few counts. The part of the CDR3 DNA that was read is TGTGCCAGCAGCACCCCGACAGGGGGCGCAGATACG. Protein sequence: CASSTPTGGADT. The CDR3 reads in full as CASSTPTGGADTQYF. The chain links TRBV7-3 to TRBJ2-3; 10 nucleotides agree with TRBD1. Read data end 3 residues before the CDR3 end; the end is taken from the germline J gene. This CDR3 has 15 amino acids. V lost 5 bases and J lost 4; bases outside the gene matches: 6. Germline V gene lookup returns CDR1 SGHTA and CDR2 FQGTGA.

There are many counts of this clone. Read coverage stops 3 residues before the CDR3 terminus; the germline J gene supplies the remainder. V and J are TRBV7-9 and TRBJ2-1, with TRBD2 identical over 8 bases. The V and J ends lost 1 base and 7 bases, in that order; junction bases with no gene match: 6. CDR3 length equals 15 residues. CDR1 is SEHNR, CDR2 FQNEAQ, per germline (reference sequence). Partial CDR3 DNA: TGTGCCAGCAGCTTAGGAGCGGGAGCAAGTAATGAG. The encoded protein is CASSLGAGASNE. The full CDR3 sequence reads CASSLGAGASNEQFF.

Comments on this clone: Read coverage stops 3 residues before the CDR3 terminus; the germline J gene supplies the remainder. The V call is TRBV20-1, the J call TRBJ1-1; 10 bases match TRBD1. Germline V gene sequence: CDR1 DFQATT, CDR2 SNEGSKA (reference sequence). The CDR3 is 14 residues long. CDR3 bases read: TGCAGTGCTAGAGACCGGGACAGGGGTTTGACT. Encoded protein: CSARDRDRGLT. The full-length CDR3 reads as CSARDRDRGLTAFF.

This clone was seen many times. The read ends 3 residues shy of where the CDR3 ends; the end is completed using the germline J gene. The chain recombines TRBV7-6 with TRBJ2-3; the match to TRBD2 covers 8 bases. Germline V gene lookup returns CDR1 SGHVS and CDR2 FNYEAQ. This CDR3 has 15 residues. V shed 8 bases, J shed 0 bases, and the junction held 7 bases outside the gene matches. The sequenced CDR3 bases are TGTGCCAGCCGATACACTAGCGGAAGCACAGATACG. Translated, it gives CASRYTSGSTDT. The entire CDR3 is CASRYTSGSTDTQYF.

This clone was detected only a few times. The observed sequence ends 3 residues before the CDR3 terminus, with the missing tail filled in from the germline J gene. V and J are TRBV10-2 and TRBJ2-7; 10 positions agree with TRBD2. CDR3 length: 13 amino acids. Germline V gives CDR1 WSHSY, CDR2 SAAADI. J was trimmed by 3 bases and V by 6 bases; bases with no gene match: 2. The covered CDR3 bases are TGCGCCAGCAGCAGGACTAGCGGCTACGAG. This translates into CASSRTSGYE. The whole CDR3 protein is CASSRTSGYEQYF.

Many counts were recorded for this clone. The read ends 3 residues early relative to the CDR3; the germline J gene fills the gap. V is TRBV18 and J is TRBJ2-2; D call uncertain. This CDR3 contains 13 residues. CDR1 KGHSH and CDR2 LQKENI come from the germline V gene. With 4 bases removed from V and 0 bases from J, the gap between germline ends came to 3 bases. CDR3 bases read: TGTGCCAGCTCACAGGCGAACACCGGGGAG. Translated, it gives CASSQANTGE. The full CDR3 protein reads CASSQANTGELFF.

About this clone itself: The read ends 3 residues shy of where the CDR3 ends; the end is completed using the germline J gene. The chain couples TRBV18 to TRBJ2-7; unclear D gene. CDR1 and CDR2 from the germline V gene are KGHSH and LQKENI. CDR3 length equals 11 residues. Trimming cost V 5 bases and J 1 base, with 3 bases left between them. The CDR3 bases that were read are TGTGCCAGCTCATCATCCTACGAG. Protein: CASSSSYE. The complete CDR3 protein is CASSSSYEQYF.

This clone has ten or more counts. The CDR3 end falls 3 residues outside the read, so it is completed with the germline J gene. J is TRBJ2-5 and V is TRBV20-1, with 9 positions matching TRBD2. CDR3 length: 14 residues. J gave up 2 bases and V 5 bases, and 6 bases lay outside the gene matches. The germline CDR1 and CDR2 sequences are DFQATT and SNEGSKA (reference sequence). Partial CDR3 DNA: TGCAGTGCTCCTCTAGCGGGGAGACAAGAGACC. Protein: CSAPLAGRQET. The CDR3, in full, reads CSAPLAGRQETQYF.

This clone has only a few counts. The read gets to within 3 residues of the CDR3 end, and the germline J gene fills in the rest. The chain joins TRBV13 to TRBJ1-3, with 10 bases matching TRBD1. The CDR3 is 16 amino acids. Germline lookup yields CDR1 PRHDT and CDR2 FYEKMQ (reference sequence). V lost 4 bases and J lost 4; bases outside the gene matches: 7. CDR3 protein: CASSSEDRGRGNTIYF. The CDR3 bases that were read are TGTGCCAGCAGCTCCGAAGACAGGGGGCGGGGAAACACC.

The sample holds many counts of this clone. The CDR3 is cut off 3 residues early in the read; its end comes from the germline J gene. The V call is TRBV20-1, the J call TRBJ2-3; 8 bases line up with TRBD2. Germline lookup yields CDR1 DFQATT and CDR2 SNEGSKA (reference sequence). The CDR3 is 14 residues long. The ends lost 5 bases at V and 3 bases at J; junction bases unmatched: 7. The covered CDR3 bases are TGCAGTGCTGAAAGCGGGAGAGGGACAGATACG. Encoded protein: CSAESGRGTDT. The whole CDR3 sequence reads CSAESGRGTDTQYF.

With regard to this clone: The CDR3 end falls 3 residues outside the read, so it is completed with the germline J gene. The rearrangement uses TRBV7-2 and TRBJ2-1; 11 bases map to TRBD2. Germline V CDR1 and CDR2: SGHTA, FQGNSA. The CDR3 runs 16 residues. With 0 bases clipped from V and 9 bases from J, the junction kept 7 bases outside the gene matches. Here the CDR3 reads CASSLAVAGGGTEQFF. Incomplete CDR3 DNA: TGTGCCAGCAGCTTAGCGGTAGCGGGAGGGGGTACTGAG.

This clone was recorded at least ten times. The read terminates 3 residues ahead of where the CDR3 ends, so the germline J gene completes it. The chain employs TRBV19 and TRBJ2-3, with 10 nucleotides matching TRBD1. Germline CDR1 reads LNHDA; CDR2 reads SQIVND (reference sequence). This CDR3 has 17 residues. V was pared by 4 bases and J by 4 bases, with 11 bases of the junction left unmatched. The covered CDR3 bases are TGTGCCAGTAGTAGATCGACAGGGGGCGCGGGTGCAGATACG. This codes for CASSRSTGGAGADT. The CDR3 in its entirety is CASSRSTGGAGADTQYF.

This clone was seen at least ten times. The read ends 3 residues shy of where the CDR3 ends; the end is completed using the germline J gene. The chain has TRBV19 and TRBJ2-7; TRBD2 might be the D (6 bases). The V and J ends lost 6 bases and 6 bases respectively, with 18 bases between them. This CDR3 is 14 amino acids long. Germline V gene lookup returns CDR1 LNHDA and CDR2 SQIVND (reference sequence). The part of the CDR3 DNA that was read is TGTGCCAGTAGCGCGCGGCTAGCGAATCTCGAG. It encodes CASSARLANLE. The full CDR3 protein reads CASSARLANLEQYF.

This clone has only a few counts. From the germline J gene comes the end of the CDR3, since the read stops 3 residues before it. The J gene is TRBJ2-7, the V gene TRBV7-9, with D tentatively TRBD2 (6 bases). CDR1 and CDR2 (germline): SEHNR, FQNEAQ (reference sequence). Trimming pared 4 bases from V and 2 bases from J, leaving 12 bases between. The CDR3 is 14 residues long. CDR3 in amino acids: CASSSTGTAYEQYF. CDR3 bases read: TGTGCCAGCAGCTCTACCGGGACTGCCTACGAG.

This clone was seen at least ten times. The read stops 3 residues short of the end of the CDR3; the missing end is completed from the germline J gene. The rearrangement joins TRBV5-1 to TRBJ2-2; tentatively, D is TRBD2 (6 bases). Germline V lookup: CDR1 SGHRS, CDR2 YFSETQ. The CDR3 consists of 14 residues. V was clipped by 1 base and J by 7 bases, with 11 bases between them. The sequenced CDR3 bases are TGCGCCAGCAGCTTGCGCGGGAAGGGCGGGGAG. This encodes CASSLRGKGGE. The full CDR3 reads CASSLRGKGGELFF. The whole variable domain, filled in from reference TRBV5-1 and TRBJ2-2, reads KAGVTQTPRYLIKTRGQQVTLSCSPISGHRSVSWYQQTPGQGLQFLFEYFSETQRNKGNFPGRFSGRQFSNSRSEMNVSTLELGDSALYLCASSLRGKGGELFFGEGSRLTVL.

Ten or more counts support this clone. The read finishes 3 residues shy of the CDR3 end, and the germline J gene is used to complete it. This chain connects TRBV19 to TRBJ2-5; 11 positions agree with TRBD2. J was trimmed by 0 bases and V by 6 bases; bases with no gene match: 3. The germline V gene has CDR1 LNHDA and CDR2 SQIVND (reference sequence). CDR3 length: 15 amino acids. Incomplete CDR3 DNA: TGTGCCAGTAGGGGGACTAGCGGAAACCAAGAGACC. Protein sequence: CASRGTSGNQET. The whole CDR3 region reads CASRGTSGNQETQYF.

This clone was seen at least ten times. The read falls 3 residues short of the CDR3 end, and the missing part is taken from the germline J gene. The chain couples TRBV2 to TRBJ2-3, with D perhaps matching TRBD2 (6 bases). The germline V gene has CDR1 SNHLY and CDR2 FYNNEI. Trimming pared 5 bases from V and 0 bases from J, leaving 15 bases between. CDR3 length: 16 amino acids. The CDR3 spells CASSLSLATSTDTQYF. The DNA read from the CDR3 is TGTGCCAGCAGTCTTAGTCTAGCGACTAGCACAGATACG.

The CDR3 is CASSLTGTGELFF. The sequenced part of the CDR3 DNA is TGTGCCAGCAGCTTAACCGGCACCGGGGAG. V and J are TRBV7-3 and TRBJ2-2, with D uncertain. The read terminates 3 residues ahead of where the CDR3 ends, so the germline J gene completes it. Germline lookup yields CDR1 SGHTA and CDR2 FQGTGA. CDR3 length equals 13 residues. V was clipped by 0 bases and J by 4 bases, with 3 bases between them.

This clone was recorded at least ten times. The CDR3 end is not reached by the read, which stops 3 residues before it; the germline J gene fills it in. The chain recombines TRBV6-1 with TRBJ2-1, with D tentatively TRBD2 (5 bases). Trimming took off 1 base at V and 9 bases at J, with 16 bases between the two ends. The CDR3 is 15 residues long. CDR1 is MNHNS, CDR2 SASEGT, per germline. The CDR3 reads CASSEGQLVSGEQFF. CDR3 DNA (partial): TGTGCCAGCAGTGAAGGGCAACTAGTATCGGGTGAG.